These T cell receptor beta chains were read from a single sample in a study of PD-1 blockade in mismatch repair-deficient tumors. Clones were read by immunoSEQ multiplex PCR, and TCRdb kept only the in-frame ones, dropping some. The sample records about 110,000 clones, about three quarters being singletons. The specimen was peripheral blood, collected 60 weeks after starting pembrolizumab. These receptor sequences come from an adult with mismatch repair-deficient cancer. CDR3s include the opening cysteine and the closing phenylalanine or tryptophan. The D gene is left open where the match is weak. Part of the rows lack a size; the others show once, few, many or a class for expanded clones.

V: TRBV7-3; size: -; J: TRBJ2-3; D: TRBD2; DNA: TGTGCCAGCAGCTTAACGGCTAGCGGGAGGGCCGCCACAGATACGCAGTATTTT; CDR3: CASSLTASGRAATDTQYF
V: TRBV11-3; size: -; J: TRBJ2-1; D: -; DNA: TGTGCCAGCAGCCCCTCGGGATCCTACAATGAGCAGTTCTTC; CDR3: CASSPSGSYNEQFF
V: TRBV7-2; size: -; J: TRBJ1-2; D: TRBD1; DNA: TGTGCCAGCAGCTTGGGACAGGGACGTACCTATGGCTACACCTTC; CDR3: CASSLGQGRTYGYTF
V: TRBV9; size: -; J: TRBJ1-1; D: -; DNA: TGTGCCAGCAGCCTGTCCGAAGGGGGCACTGAAGCTTTCTTT; CDR3: CASSLSEGGTEAFF
V: TRBV6-4; size: -; J: TRBJ2-7; D: -; DNA: TGTGCCAGCAGTGCTCGATCCCCCCGGGACTACGAGCAGTACTTC; CDR3: CASSARSPRDYEQYF
V: TRBV13; size: -; J: TRBJ2-1; D: TRBD2; DNA: TGTGCCAGCAGCTACGGGGGGAATGAGCAGTTCTTC; CDR3: CASSYGGNEQFF
V: TRBV2; size: -; J: TRBJ2-1; D: -; DNA: TGTGCCAGCAGTGAGAACATTTCCTACAATGAGCAGTTCTTC; CDR3: CASSENISYNEQFF
V: TRBV7-2; size: -; J: TRBJ2-3; D: -; DNA: TGTGCCAGCAGCTTCCGGGACGGGCCTAGCACAGATACGCAGTATTTT; CDR3: CASSFRDGPSTDTQYF
V: TRBV10-3; size: -; J: TRBJ2-2; D: -; DNA: TGTGCCATCAGTAAGGGGGGAGACACCGGGGAGCTGTTTTTT; CDR3: CAISKGGDTGELFF
V: TRBV19; size: few; J: TRBJ1-1; D: -; DNA: TGTGCCAGTAGCGCCCCAGAGGGGAACACTGAAGCTTTCTTT; CDR3: CASSAPEGNTEAFF
V: TRBV5-4; size: -; J: TRBJ2-7; D: -; DNA: TGTGCCAGCAGCTTGGACCCGGGGGTGGAGCAGTACTTC; CDR3: CASSLDPGVEQYF
V: TRBV7-6; size: -; J: TRBJ2-2; D: -; DNA: TGTGCCAGCAGCTCGACAGCTTACACCGGGGAGCTGTTTTTT; CDR3: CASSSTAYTGELFF
V: TRBV18; size: -; J: TRBJ2-1; D: -; DNA: TGTGCCAGCTCACTCCGGGACCACCACAATGAGCAGTTCTTC; CDR3: CASSLRDHHNEQFF
V: TRBV6-1; size: -; J: TRBJ1-1; D: -; DNA: TGTGCCAGCATTAGGAACACTGAAGCTTTCTTT; CDR3: CASIRNTEAFF
V: TRBV6-5; size: -; J: TRBJ2-1; D: -; DNA: TGTGCCAGCAGTCCCGCCGGGACCATCAATGAGCAGTTCTTC; CDR3: CASSPAGTINEQFF
V: TRBV2; size: -; J: TRBJ1-1; D: -; DNA: TGTGCCAGCAGTGAAACGGCAGGGGCGGGAGGCACTGAAGCTTTCTTT; CDR3: CASSETAGAGGTEAFF
V: TRBV6-6; size: -; J: TRBJ2-1; D: -; DNA: TGTGCCAGCAGTTACTCCCTATCGGGGGAGGAGCAGTTCTTC; CDR3: CASSYSLSGEEQFF
V: TRBV27; size: once; J: TRBJ2-3; D: TRBD2; DNA: TGTGCCAGCAGAAGACTTAGCGGGAGGGACACAGATACGCAGTATTTT; CDR3: CASRRLSGRDTDTQYF
V: TRBV19; size: once; J: TRBJ2-7; D: TRBD2; DNA: TGTGCCAGTAGTATCGGGACTAATCTCTCCTACGAGCAGTACTTC; CDR3: CASSIGTNLSYEQYF
V: TRBV5-4; size: -; J: TRBJ2-5; D: -; DNA: TGTGCCAGCAGCTTGGACGGACCAAGGGAGACCCAGTACTTC; CDR3: CASSLDGPRETQYF
V: TRBV9; size: few; J: TRBJ2-5; D: TRBD2; DNA: TGTGCCAGCAGCGCTAGCGGGAGGCCCCAAGAGACCCAGTACTTC; CDR3: CASSASGRPQETQYF
V: TRBV29-1; size: -; J: TRBJ1-1; D: -; DNA: TGCAGCGTTGAAGGGCGCCTTGGCACTATATCAGCTTTCTTT; CDR3: CSVEGRLGTISAFF
V: TRBV18; size: few; J: TRBJ2-7; D: -; DNA: TGTGCCAGCTCTCAAACCGGGACTTCTTCCTACGAGCAGTACTTC; CDR3: CASSQTGTSSYEQYF
V: TRBV6-5; size: -; J: TRBJ2-1; D: TRBD2; DNA: TGTGCCAGCAGCCCCTCAGCGGGAGTAGCCAATGAGCAGTTCTTC; CDR3: CASSPSAGVANEQFF
V: TRBV25-1; size: -; J: TRBJ2-3; D: TRBD1; DNA: TGTGCCAGCAGTGAAACCGGGACAGGGATAGATACGCAGTATTTT; CDR3: CASSETGTGIDTQYF
V: TRBV5-1; size: -; J: TRBJ2-1; D: -; DNA: TGCGCCAGCAGCTTGAGCGGGTCATACAATGAGCAGTTCTTC; CDR3: CASSLSGSYNEQFF
V: TRBV6-5; size: -; J: TRBJ1-2; D: TRBD1; DNA: TGTGCCAGCAGTTACTCGAGTCAGGGGGACTATGGCTACACCTTC; CDR3: CASSYSSQGDYGYTF
V: TRBV13; size: -; J: TRBJ1-1; D: -; DNA: TGTGCCAGCAGCCCGGCGCGCGGAACTGAAGCTTTCTTT; CDR3: CASSPARGTEAFF
V: TRBV10-3; size: -; J: TRBJ2-3; D: TRBD2; DNA: TGTGCCATCAATGCTCAAGGGAGCGGGAGATTGAGATCAGATACGCAGTATTTT; CDR3: CAINAQGSGRLRSDTQYF
V: TRBV7-9; size: -; J: TRBJ2-1; D: -; DNA: TGTGCCAGCAGCTTGGGCACAGGGGAGCAGTTCTTC; CDR3: CASSLGTGEQFF
V: TRBV2; size: -; J: TRBJ2-1; D: TRBD2; DNA: TGTGCCAGCGGAGGACTAGCGGGGTACAATGAGCAGTTCTTC; CDR3: CASGGLAGYNEQFF
V: TRBV19; size: -; J: TRBJ2-7; D: TRBD1; DNA: TGTGCCAGTAGACGACAGGGGGCTAGCTACGAGCAGTACTTC; CDR3: CASRRQGASYEQYF
V: TRBV6-5; size: few; J: TRBJ1-2; D: -; DNA: TGTGCCAGCAGTCCTGACCGCATCGGCTACACCTTC; CDR3: CASSPDRIGYTF
V: TRBV7-8; size: -; J: TRBJ1-5; D: -; DNA: TGTGCCAGCTCTTTATCCGGGGGCGTTTTCAATCAGCCCCAGCATTTT; CDR3: CASSLSGGVFNQPQHF
V: TRBV11-2; size: -; J: TRBJ1-2; D: -; DNA: TGTGCCAGCAGCTTAGATGGCAGGCCGGACCCTTTTGGCGGCTACACCTTC; CDR3: CASSLDGRPDPFGGYTF
V: TRBV30; size: -; J: TRBJ2-6; D: -; DNA: TGTGCCTGGAGAACAGGGGACTATGGGGCCAACGTCCTGACTTTC; CDR3: CAWRTGDYGANVLTF
V: TRBV7-9; size: -; J: TRBJ1-5; D: TRBD1; DNA: TGTGCCAGCAGCCTACAGGGGTGGGAACAGCCCCAGCATTTT; CDR3: CASSLQGWEQPQHF
V: TRBV19; size: -; J: TRBJ2-7; D: -; DNA: TGTGCCAGTAGTATTTTTGGGCAAACTCCCGCTAGTCATCACGAGCAGTACTTC; CDR3: CASSIFGQTPASHHEQYF
V: TRBV7-9; size: once; J: TRBJ1-4; D: -; DNA: TGTGCCAGCAGCTTAGCCTCCGAGGCAGGGAGAGATGAAAAACTGTTTTTT; CDR3: CASSLASEAGRDEKLFF
V: TRBV19; size: -; J: TRBJ1-3; D: -; DNA: TGTGCCAGTAGTACCGGTCAGGCCTCTGGAAACACCATATATTTT; CDR3: CASSTGQASGNTIYF
V: TRBV6-5; size: once; J: TRBJ1-1; D: TRBD1; DNA: TGTGCCAGCAGTTACCGGGGACAGCTGAAAGGGGCTTTCTTT; CDR3: CASSYRGQLKGAFF
V: TRBV19; size: -; J: TRBJ1-4; D: -; DNA: TGTGCCAGTAACTCTCGGGGCGGGGCGGCAACTAATGAAAAACTGTTTTTT; CDR3: CASNSRGGAATNEKLFF
V: TRBV7-2; size: -; J: TRBJ2-3; D: -; DNA: TGTGCCATTGAGGCCCCTGCGGGATCGACCACAGATACGCAGTATTTT; CDR3: CAIEAPAGSTTDTQYF
V: TRBV7-9; size: -; J: TRBJ2-7; D: -; DNA: TGTGCCAGCAGCTTTAGAGGATCCTACGAGCAGTACTTC; CDR3: CASSFRGSYEQYF
V: TRBV29-1; size: -; J: TRBJ2-5; D: -; DNA: TGCAGCGTTGACCTCAGGGGTCAACAAGAGACCCAGTACTTC; CDR3: CSVDLRGQQETQYF
V: TRBV5-6; size: -; J: TRBJ1-5; D: -; DNA: TGTGCCAGCAGCTCAACCTCTCAGCCCCAGCATTTT; CDR3: CASSSTSQPQHF
V: TRBV6-5; size: once; J: TRBJ2-1; D: -; DNA: TGTGCCAGCAGTCAAGTCCGGGGGTACAATGAGCAGTTCTTC; CDR3: CASSQVRGYNEQFF
V: TRBV6-1; size: -; J: TRBJ2-1; D: -; DNA: TGTGCCAGCAAGGCCCTACGTTCCTACAATGAGCAGTTCTTC; CDR3: CASKALRSYNEQFF
V: TRBV5-1; size: once; J: TRBJ2-1; D: -; DNA: TGCGCCAGCAGCACCTGGGGCGGTGAGCAGTTCTTC; CDR3: CASSTWGGEQFF
V: TRBV28; size: -; J: TRBJ1-2; D: TRBD1; DNA: TGTGCCAGCAGTTTACCCCTGACAGGGTTCGGGGGCTACACCTTC; CDR3: CASSLPLTGFGGYTF
V: TRBV5-1; size: -; J: TRBJ2-3; D: TRBD1; DNA: TGCGCCAGCAGCTTGGGGACAGGAACTAGCACAGATACGCAGTATTTT; CDR3: CASSLGTGTSTDTQYF
V: TRBV19; size: -; J: TRBJ1-1; D: -; DNA: TGTGCCAGTACCCCAAGGTGGGATAACACTGAAGCTTTCTTT; CDR3: CASTPRWDNTEAFF